Given below is one T cell receptor beta chain in context. Its antigen is unidentified. The data are from a study of T cells in localized non-small cell lung cancer. Study-wide points: Maximal T cell clonality occurred in uninvolved adjacent lung, with tumor ranking below it. As only one tumor region underwent sequencing, heterogeneity remains possible. Longer overall survival associated with higher blood T cell density; shorter survival with higher adjacent-lung clonality.

Assay: immunoSEQ multiplex PCR; the TCRdb copy retains only in-frame clones and omits some. Of 50,000 to 65,000 clones in the sample, about 78% were seen once. The CDR3 sequence is 15 residues long. The germline CDR1 and CDR2 sequences are GTSNPN and SVGIG (reference sequence). V was trimmed by 4 bases and J by 1 base, leaving 16 bases between them. This sample comprised PBMCs, obtained before any cancer treatment. The rearrangement uses TRBV30 and TRBJ1-1, with a weak D call TRBD1 (6 bases). The clonotype comes from a woman aged 35 to 75 with stage II lung adenocarcinoma. CDR3 residues: CAWTPPDRTNTEAFF. In nucleotides, the CDR3 is TGTGCCTGGACTCCGCCCGACAGGACGAACACTGAAGCTTTCTTT.